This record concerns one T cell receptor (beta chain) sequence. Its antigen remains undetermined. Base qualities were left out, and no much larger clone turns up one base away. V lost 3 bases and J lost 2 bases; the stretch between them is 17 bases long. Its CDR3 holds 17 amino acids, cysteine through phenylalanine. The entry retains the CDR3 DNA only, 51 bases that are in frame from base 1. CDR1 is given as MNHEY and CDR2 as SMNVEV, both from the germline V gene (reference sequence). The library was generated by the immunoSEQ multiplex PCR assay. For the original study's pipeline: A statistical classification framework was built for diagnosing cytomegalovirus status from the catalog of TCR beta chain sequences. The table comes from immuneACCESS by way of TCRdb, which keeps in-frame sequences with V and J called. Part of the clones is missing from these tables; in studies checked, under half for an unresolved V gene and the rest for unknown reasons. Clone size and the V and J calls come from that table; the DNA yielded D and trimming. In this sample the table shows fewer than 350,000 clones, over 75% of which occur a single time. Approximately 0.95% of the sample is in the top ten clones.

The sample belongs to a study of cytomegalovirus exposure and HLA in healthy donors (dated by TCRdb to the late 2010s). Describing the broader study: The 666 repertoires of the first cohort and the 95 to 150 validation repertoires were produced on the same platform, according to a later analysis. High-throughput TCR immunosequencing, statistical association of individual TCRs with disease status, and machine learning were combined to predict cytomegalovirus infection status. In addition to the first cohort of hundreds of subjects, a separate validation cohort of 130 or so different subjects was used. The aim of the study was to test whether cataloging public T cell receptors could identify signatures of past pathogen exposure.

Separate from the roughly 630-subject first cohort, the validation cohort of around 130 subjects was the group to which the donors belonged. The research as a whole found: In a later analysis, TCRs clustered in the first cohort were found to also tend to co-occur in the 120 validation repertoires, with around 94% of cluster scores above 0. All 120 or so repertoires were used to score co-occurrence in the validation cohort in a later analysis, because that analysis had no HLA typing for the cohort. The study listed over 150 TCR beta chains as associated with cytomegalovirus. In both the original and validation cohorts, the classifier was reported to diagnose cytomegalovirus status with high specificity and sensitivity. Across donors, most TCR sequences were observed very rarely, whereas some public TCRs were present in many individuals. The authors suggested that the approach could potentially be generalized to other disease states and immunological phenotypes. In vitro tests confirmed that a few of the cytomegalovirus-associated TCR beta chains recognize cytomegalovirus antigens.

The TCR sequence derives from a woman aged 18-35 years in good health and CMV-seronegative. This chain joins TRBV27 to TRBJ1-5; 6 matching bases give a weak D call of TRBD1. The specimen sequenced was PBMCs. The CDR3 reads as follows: CASSFHAGAEGNQPQHF. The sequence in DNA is TGTGCCAGCAGTTTCCATGCGGGGGCCGAAGGCAATCAGCCCCAGCATTTT.